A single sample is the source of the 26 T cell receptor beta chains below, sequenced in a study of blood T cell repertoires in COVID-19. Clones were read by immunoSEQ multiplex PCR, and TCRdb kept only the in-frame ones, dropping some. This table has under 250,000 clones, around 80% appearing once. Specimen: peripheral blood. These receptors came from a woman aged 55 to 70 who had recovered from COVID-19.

The CDR3 bases are TGCAGTGCTTTCAACGGGGGGACCCAGTACTTC. The encoded protein is CSAFNGGTQYF. This chain connects TRBV20-1 to TRBJ2-5, with D maybe TRBD2 (6 bases). The germline CDR1 and CDR2 sequences are DFQATT and SNEGSKA (reference sequence). The CDR3 consists of 11 residues. Deletions cut 5 bases from V and 7 bases from J, with 11 bases between.

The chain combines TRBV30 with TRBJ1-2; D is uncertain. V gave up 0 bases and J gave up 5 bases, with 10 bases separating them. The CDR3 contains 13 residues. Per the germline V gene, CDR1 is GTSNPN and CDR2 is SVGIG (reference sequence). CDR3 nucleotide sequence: TGTGCCTGGAGTGTAGTTCGGGGTTATGGCTACACCTTC. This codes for CAWSVVRGYGYTF.

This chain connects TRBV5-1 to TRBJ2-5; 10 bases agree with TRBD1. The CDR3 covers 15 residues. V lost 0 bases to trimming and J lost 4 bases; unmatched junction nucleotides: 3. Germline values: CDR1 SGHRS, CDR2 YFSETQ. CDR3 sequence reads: CASSLGQGAGETQYF. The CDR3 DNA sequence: TGCGCCAGCAGCTTGGGACAGGGGGCGGGAGAGACCCAGTACTTC.

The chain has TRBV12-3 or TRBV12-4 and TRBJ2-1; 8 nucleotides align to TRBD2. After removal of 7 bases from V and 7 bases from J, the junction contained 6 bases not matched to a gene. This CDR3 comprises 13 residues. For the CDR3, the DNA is TGTGCCAGCAACATCGGGAGGGTGAATGAGCAGTTCTTC. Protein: CASNIGRVNEQFF.

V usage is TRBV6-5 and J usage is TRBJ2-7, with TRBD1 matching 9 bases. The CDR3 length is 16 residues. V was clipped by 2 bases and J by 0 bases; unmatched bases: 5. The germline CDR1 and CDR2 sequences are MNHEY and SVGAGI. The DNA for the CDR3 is TGTGCCAGCAGTTACGGGGACAGGGTTCCCTCCTACGAGCAGTACTTC. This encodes CASSYGDRVPSYEQYF.

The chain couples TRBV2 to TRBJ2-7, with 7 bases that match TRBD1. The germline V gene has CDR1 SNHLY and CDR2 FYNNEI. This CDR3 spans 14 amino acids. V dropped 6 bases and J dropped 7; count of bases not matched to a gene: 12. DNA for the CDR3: TGTGCCAGCAGCTCCGGACAGGTTGGATGGGAGCAGTACTTC. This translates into CASSSGQVGWEQYF. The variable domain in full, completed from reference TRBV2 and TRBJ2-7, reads EPEVTQTPSHQVTQMGQEVILRCVPISNHLYFYWYRQILGQKVEFLVSFYNNEISEKSEIFDDQFSVERPDGSNFTLKIRSTKLEDSAMYFCASSSGQVGWEQYFGPGTRLTVT.

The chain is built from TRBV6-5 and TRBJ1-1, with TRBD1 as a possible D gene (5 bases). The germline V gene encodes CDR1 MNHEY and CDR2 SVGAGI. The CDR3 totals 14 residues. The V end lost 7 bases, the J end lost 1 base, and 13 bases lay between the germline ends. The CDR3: CASTGLGGNTEAFF. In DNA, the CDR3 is TGTGCCAGCACCGGACTGGGGGGGAACACTGAAGCTTTCTTT.

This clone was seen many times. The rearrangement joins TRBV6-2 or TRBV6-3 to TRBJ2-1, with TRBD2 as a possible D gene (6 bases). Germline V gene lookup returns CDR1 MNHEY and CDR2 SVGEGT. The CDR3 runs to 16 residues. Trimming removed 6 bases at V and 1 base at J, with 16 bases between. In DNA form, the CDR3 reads TGTGCCAGCAGCCTCCGTCCGGGGAGGTCCTACAATGAGCAGTTCTTC. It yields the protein CASSLRPGRSYNEQFF.

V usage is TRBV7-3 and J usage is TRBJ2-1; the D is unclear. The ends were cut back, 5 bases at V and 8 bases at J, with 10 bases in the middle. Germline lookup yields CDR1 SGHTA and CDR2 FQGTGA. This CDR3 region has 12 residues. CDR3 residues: CASSNTVHEQFF. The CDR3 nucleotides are TGTGCCAGCAGCAATACTGTGCATGAGCAGTTCTTC.

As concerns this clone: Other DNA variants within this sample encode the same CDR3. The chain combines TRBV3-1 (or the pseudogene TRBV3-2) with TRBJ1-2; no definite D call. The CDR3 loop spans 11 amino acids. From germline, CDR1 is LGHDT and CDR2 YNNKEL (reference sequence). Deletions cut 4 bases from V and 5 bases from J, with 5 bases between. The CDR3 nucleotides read TGTGCCAGCAGCCTCAATTATGGCTACACCTTC. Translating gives CASSLNYGYTF.

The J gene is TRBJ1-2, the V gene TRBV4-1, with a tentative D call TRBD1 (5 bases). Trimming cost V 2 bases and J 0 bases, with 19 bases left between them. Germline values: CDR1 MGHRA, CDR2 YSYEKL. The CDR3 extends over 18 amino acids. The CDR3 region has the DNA TGCGCCAGCAGCCAACATCCGGCCCAGGGCTTCTCTAACTATGGCTACACCTTC. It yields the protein CASSQHPAQGFSNYGYTF.

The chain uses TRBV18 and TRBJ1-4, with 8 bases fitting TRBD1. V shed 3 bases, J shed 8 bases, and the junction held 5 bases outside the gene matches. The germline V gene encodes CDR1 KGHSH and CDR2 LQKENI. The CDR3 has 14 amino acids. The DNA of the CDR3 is TGTGCCAGCTCACCGTCCCGGACAGGGGAAAAACTGTTTTTT. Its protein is CASSPSRTGEKLFF.

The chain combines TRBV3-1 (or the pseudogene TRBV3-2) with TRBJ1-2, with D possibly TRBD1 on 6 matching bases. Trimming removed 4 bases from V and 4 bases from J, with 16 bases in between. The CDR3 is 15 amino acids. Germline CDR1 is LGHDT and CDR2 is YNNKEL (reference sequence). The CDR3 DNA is TGTGCCAGCAGCCCCGACTCGACAGGCCCCTATGGCTACACCTTC. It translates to CASSPDSTGPYGYTF.

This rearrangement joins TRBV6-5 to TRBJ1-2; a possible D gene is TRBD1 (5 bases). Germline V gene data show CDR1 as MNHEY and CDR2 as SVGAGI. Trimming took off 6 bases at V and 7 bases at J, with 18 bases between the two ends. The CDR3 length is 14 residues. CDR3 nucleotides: TGTGCCAGCAGCCCGCGAAGGCAGGGAGGTGGCTACACCTTC. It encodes CASSPRRQGGGYTF.

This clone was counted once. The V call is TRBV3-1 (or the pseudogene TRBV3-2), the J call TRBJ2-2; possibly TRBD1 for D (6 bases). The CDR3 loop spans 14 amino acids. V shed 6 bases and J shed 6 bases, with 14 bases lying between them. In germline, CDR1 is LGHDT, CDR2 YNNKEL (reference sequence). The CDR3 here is CASSRGTSSGELFF. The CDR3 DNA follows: TGTGCCAGCAGTCGTGGGACATCTTCCGGGGAGCTGTTTTTT.

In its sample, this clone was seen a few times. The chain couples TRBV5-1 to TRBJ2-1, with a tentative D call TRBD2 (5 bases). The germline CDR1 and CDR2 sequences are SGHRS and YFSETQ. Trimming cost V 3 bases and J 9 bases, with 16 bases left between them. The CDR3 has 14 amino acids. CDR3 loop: CASSWLPTRGEQFF. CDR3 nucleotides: TGCGCCAGCAGCTGGCTCCCAACTAGAGGTGAGCAGTTCTTC. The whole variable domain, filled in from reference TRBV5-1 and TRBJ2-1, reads KAGVTQTPRYLIKTRGQQVTLSCSPISGHRSVSWYQQTPGQGLQFLFEYFSETQRNKGNFPGRFSGRQFSNSRSEMNVSTLELGDSALYLCASSWLPTRGEQFFGPGTRLTVL.

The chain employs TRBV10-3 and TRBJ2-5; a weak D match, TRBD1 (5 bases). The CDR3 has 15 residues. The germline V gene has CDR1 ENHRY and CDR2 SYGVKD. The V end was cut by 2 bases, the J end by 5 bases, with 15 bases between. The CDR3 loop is CAISERRASGETQYF. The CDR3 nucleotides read TGTGCCATCAGTGAGCGCAGGGCCTCTGGGGAGACCCAGTACTTC.

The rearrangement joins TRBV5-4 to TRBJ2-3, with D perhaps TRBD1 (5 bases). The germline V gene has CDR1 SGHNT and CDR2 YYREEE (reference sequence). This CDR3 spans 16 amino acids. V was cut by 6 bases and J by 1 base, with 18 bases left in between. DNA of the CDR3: TGTGCCAGCATCCCCGGGTCCCCACAGGGCACAGATACGCAGTATTTT. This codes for CASIPGSPQGTDTQYF.

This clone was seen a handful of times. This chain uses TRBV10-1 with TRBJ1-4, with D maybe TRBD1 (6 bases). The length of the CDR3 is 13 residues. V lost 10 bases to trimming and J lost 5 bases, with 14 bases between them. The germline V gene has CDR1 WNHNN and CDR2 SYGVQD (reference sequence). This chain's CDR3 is CAIQTGINEKLFF. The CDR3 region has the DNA TGCGCCATCCAGACAGGTATAAATGAAAAACTGTTTTTT.

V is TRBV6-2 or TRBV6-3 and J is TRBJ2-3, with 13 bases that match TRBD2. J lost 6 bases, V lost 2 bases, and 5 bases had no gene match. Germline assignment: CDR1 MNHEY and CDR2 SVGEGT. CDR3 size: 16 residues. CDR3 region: CASSYGLAGDGDTQYF. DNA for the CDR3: TGTGCCAGCAGTTACGGACTAGCGGGGGATGGGGATACGCAGTATTTT.

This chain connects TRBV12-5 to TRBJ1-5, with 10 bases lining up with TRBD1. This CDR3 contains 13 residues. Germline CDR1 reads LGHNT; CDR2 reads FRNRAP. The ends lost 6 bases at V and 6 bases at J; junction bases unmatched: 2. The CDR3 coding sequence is TGTGCTAGTGGGGGGACAGGGGTTCAGCCCCAGCATTTT. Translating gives CASGGTGVQPQHF.

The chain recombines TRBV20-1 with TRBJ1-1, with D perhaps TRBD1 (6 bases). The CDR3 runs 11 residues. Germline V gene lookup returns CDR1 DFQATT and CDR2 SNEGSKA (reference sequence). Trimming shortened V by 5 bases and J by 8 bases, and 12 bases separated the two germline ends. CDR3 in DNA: TGCAGTGCTTCCCGACAGGAAGAAGCTTTCTTT. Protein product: CSASRQEEAFF.

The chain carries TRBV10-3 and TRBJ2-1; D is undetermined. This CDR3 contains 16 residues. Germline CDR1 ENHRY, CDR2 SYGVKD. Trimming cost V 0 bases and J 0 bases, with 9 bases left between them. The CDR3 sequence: CAISESWSSSYNEQFF. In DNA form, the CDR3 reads TGTGCCATCAGTGAGTCCTGGTCGAGCTCCTACAATGAGCAGTTCTTC.

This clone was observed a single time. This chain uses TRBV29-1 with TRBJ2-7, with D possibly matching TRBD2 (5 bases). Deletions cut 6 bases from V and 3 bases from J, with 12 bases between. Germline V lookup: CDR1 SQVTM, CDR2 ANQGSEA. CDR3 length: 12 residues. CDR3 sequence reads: CSVSRGLYEQYF. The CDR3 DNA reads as TGCAGCGTCTCCAGAGGGCTCTACGAGCAGTACTTC.

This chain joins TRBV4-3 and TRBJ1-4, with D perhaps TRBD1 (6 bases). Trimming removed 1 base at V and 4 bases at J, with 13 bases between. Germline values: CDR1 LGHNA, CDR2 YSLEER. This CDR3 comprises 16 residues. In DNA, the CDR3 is TGCGCCAGCAGCCAAGCCCCTGGACAGTATAATGAAAAACTGTTTTTT. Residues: CASSQAPGQYNEKLFF.

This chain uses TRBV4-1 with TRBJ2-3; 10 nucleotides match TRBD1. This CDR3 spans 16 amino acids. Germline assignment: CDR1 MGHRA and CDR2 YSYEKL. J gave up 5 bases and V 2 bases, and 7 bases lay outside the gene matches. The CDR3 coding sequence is TGCGCCAGCAGCCAAACCGGGACAGGGGTTTTAGATACGCAGTATTTT. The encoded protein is CASSQTGTGVLDTQYF.